Reported below is one T cell receptor (beta chain). How the authors handled the data: Counts of nucleated cells, estimated from reference gene primer amplification, were obtained. The assay was immunoSEQ multiplex PCR, and TCRdb's table has in-frame clones only and misses some. Clonal size and the V and J genes are those of that table, whereas D and trimming came from the DNA. The table has fewer than 250,000 clones, 88% seen once. The data were taken from a study of blood T cell repertoires in COVID-19. Study details: In each case, the material was cDNA or gDNA derived from T cells, B-cell-depleted T cells, or PBMCs.

The TCR sequence derives from a man aged 25 to 40 with acute or convalescent COVID-19. Specimen: peripheral blood.

The CDR3 nucleotides read TGTGCCACCAGCAGAGTTGCCGGGACAGGGTCCGAGACCCAGTACTTC. This sequence encodes CATSRVAGTGSETQYF. The chain is built from TRBV15 and TRBJ2-5; 9 bases are a match to TRBD1. The CDR3 is 16 residues long. Germline CDR1 is LNHNV and CDR2 is YYDKDF (reference sequence). V was clipped by 1 base and J by 5 bases; unmatched bases: 8.